The clone carrying this TCR beta chain was found a few times. The antigen remains undetermined. cDNA carried unique molecular identifiers, and a universal primer site was added by template switching. MiXCR, run by TCRdb on the 5' RACE reads, gives a single entry per CDR3 protein. The sample carries some 500,000 distinct CDR3 sequences, roughly an eighth recorded once. The CDR3 length is 15 residues. The germline V gene has CDR1 KGHSH and CDR2 LQKENI. Losses at the gene ends were 4 bases for V and 3 bases for J; bases not matched to a gene: 8. This sample is part of a study of identical twins. General study points: Out-of-frame alpha sequences common to twins exhibited an excess of low generation probability. The study found weaker excess twin sharing in beta out-of-frame sequences. Models came in too low on out-of-frame TCR alpha sharing in monozygotic twins.

The same data also went into a second study, on yellow fever vaccine responses in identical twins.

The sequenced sample consisted of CD4+ T cells sorted from blood. This receptor was taken from a woman aged 18 to 35 in good health. The rearrangement uses TRBV18 and TRBJ2-5; 7 nucleotides line up with TRBD1. The CDR3 DNA is TGTGCCAGCTCACGTAAAGGCGACAGGGAAGAGACCCAGTACTTC. This gives the protein CASSRKGDREETQYF.